The clone carrying this T cell receptor (beta chain) appeared many times. Its antigen is unidentified. Authors of the study amplified TCR beta CDR3 regions from RNA transcripts. The primer set for the first-round RT-PCR of the TCR CDR3 was HTBI. From the multiplex PCR reads, TCRdb called clonotypes with MiXCR, one entry per CDR3 protein. The sample has roughly 500,000 distinct CDR3 sequences; 40% to 50% are singletons. The germline CDR1 and CDR2 sequences are SGHAT and FQNNGV. V was clipped by 5 bases and J by 3 bases, with 11 bases between them. The CDR3 totals 13 residues. This entry is derived from a study of T cells in Graves' hyperthyroidism and ophthalmopathy. Study-wide findings and caveats: Ophthalmopathy stood apart from stable hyperthyroidism in a 13 V-J model. Blood held most thyroid clonotypes expanded above 0.001 frequency.

The gene calls are TRBV11-2 and TRBJ2-7, with D possibly TRBD2 on 5 matching bases. Sequences were obtained from peripheral blood or thyroid tissue (not recorded which). This receptor was identified in an adult woman with Graves' disease, either hyperthyroidism or ophthalmopathy (not recorded which). The CDR3 region is CASSRGLDYEQYF. The CDR3 DNA follows: TGTGCCAGCAGCCGCGGACTGGACTACGAGCAGTACTTC.